A selection of T cell receptor beta chains follows, all from one sample in a study of blood T cell repertoires in COVID-19. Produced via immunoSEQ multiplex PCR; TCRdb's table is partial and in-frame only. In the table there are roughly 410,000 clones, more than 70% of which are singletons. Sample: peripheral blood. The origin of the receptors is a man aged 35 to 55 with acute or convalescent COVID-19. CDR3s include the opening cysteine and the closing phenylalanine or tryptophan. D genes are given only for firm matches. Size is omitted from some rows. Given values are once, few, many or a class for expanded clones.

j_call d_call clone_size v_call cdr3_aa cdr3_nt
TRBJ2-3 TRBD2 NA TRBV11-2 CASSLDLAGGGTDTQYF TGTGCCAGCAGCTTAGATCTAGCGGGGGGGGGCACAGATACGCAGTATTTT
TRBJ2-7 TRBD1 NA TRBV7-8 CASSLGGQGSEQYF TGTGCCAGCAGCTTAGGGGGACAGGGGTCCGAGCAGTACTTC
TRBJ2-1 TRBD2 NA TRBV7-8 CASSLEYSGSMSYNEQFF TGTGCCAGCAGCTTAGAGTATAGCGGGAGTATGTCCTACAATGAGCAGTTCTTC
TRBJ2-1 NA NA TRBV10-3 CAVLAPGNEQFF TGTGCCGTGTTAGCCCCCGGAAATGAGCAGTTCTTC
TRBJ1-2 NA NA TRBV9 CASSAGLAYGYTF TGTGCCAGCAGCGCAGGGTTGGCCTATGGCTACACCTTC
TRBJ2-5 TRBD2 NA TRBV13 CASSFLAGGLQETQYF TGTGCCAGCAGCTTCCTAGCGGGGGGGCTGCAAGAGACCCAGTACTTC
TRBJ2-1 TRBD2 NA TRBV5-4 CASSSLAGAPGNEQFF TGTGCCAGCAGCTCCCTAGCGGGAGCCCCGGGCAATGAGCAGTTCTTC
TRBJ1-2 TRBD1 NA TRBV27 CASSPDRVWGYTF TGTGCCAGCAGTCCGGACAGGGTTTGGGGCTACACCTTC
TRBJ2-1 TRBD2 NA TRBV9 CASSPRASGEGQFF TGTGCCAGCAGCCCTCGTGCTAGCGGGGAGGGTCAGTTCTTC
TRBJ2-1 TRBD1 NA TRBV7-9 CASRIEGQAYNEQFF TGTGCCAGCAGGATAGAGGGACAGGCCTACAATGAGCAGTTCTTC
TRBJ2-7 TRBD1 NA TRBV12-3/TRBV12-4 CASSQTGAYEQYF TGTGCCAGCAGTCAGACAGGGGCCTACGAGCAGTACTTC
TRBJ2-5 TRBD2 NA TRBV9 CASSVGTSGGQETQYF TGTGCCAGCAGCGTAGGGACTAGCGGAGGACAAGAGACCCAGTACTTC
TRBJ1-4 NA NA TRBV6-1 CASSDQMGGGEKLFF TGTGCCAGCAGTGATCAGATGGGGGGAGGCGAAAAACTGTTTTTT
TRBJ1-4 NA NA TRBV30 CAWSVRELNEKLFF TGTGCCTGGAGTGTTCGCGAGCTCAATGAAAAACTGTTTTTT
TRBJ2-7 NA NA TRBV15 CATSRGTDGFEQYF TGTGCCACCAGCAGAGGGACAGACGGTTTCGAGCAGTACTTC
TRBJ1-1 NA few TRBV7-6 CASSYRGGGNTEAFF TGTGCCAGCAGCTACCGGGGGGGAGGGAACACTGAAGCTTTCTTT
TRBJ2-3 NA NA TRBV5-5 CASSLVGGADTQYF TGTGCCAGCAGCTTGGTTGGGGGCGCAGATACGCAGTATTTT
TRBJ2-7 TRBD1 NA TRBV6-2/TRBV6-3 CASSYDRELYEQYF TGTGCCAGCAGTTACGACAGGGAACTCTACGAGCAGTACTTC
TRBJ2-7 TRBD1 NA TRBV5-4 CASSLEGQGVVEQYF TGTGCCAGCAGCTTGGAGGGACAGGGGGTAGTCGAGCAGTACTTC
TRBJ2-5 TRBD1 once TRBV18 CASSPRTGVQETQYF TGTGCCAGCTCACCGCGAACAGGGGTACAAGAGACCCAGTACTTC
TRBJ2-3 NA NA TRBV27 CASSLAHVTDTQYF TGTGCCAGCAGTTTAGCGCACGTCACAGATACGCAGTATTTT
TRBJ1-5 TRBD1 NA TRBV18 CASSSGQVPNQPQHF TGTGCCAGCTCTTCCGGACAGGTCCCCAATCAGCCCCAGCATTTT
TRBJ2-5 TRBD2 NA TRBV29-1 CSVAPGLAGKETQYF TGCAGCGTTGCCCCCGGACTAGCCGGGAAAGAGACCCAGTACTTC
TRBJ1-6 TRBD1 NA TRBV4-1 CASSHRTGGNSPLHF TGCGCCAGCAGCCACCGGACAGGTGGTAATTCACCCCTCCACTTT
TRBJ2-7 TRBD2 few TRBV29-1 CSAITGGSYEQYF TGCAGCGCCATTACGGGGGGCTCCTACGAGCAGTACTTC
TRBJ1-1 NA NA TRBV6-5 CASSRTTNTEAFF TGTGCCAGCAGTCGAACAACGAACACTGAAGCTTTCTTT
TRBJ2-3 TRBD2 NA TRBV11-3 CASSFSGGAADTQYF TGTGCCAGCAGCTTTAGCGGGGGGGCTGCAGATACGCAGTATTTT
TRBJ1-2 NA NA TRBV18 CASSPPGNYGYTF TGTGCCAGCTCACCCCCGGGGAACTATGGCTACACCTTC
TRBJ2-7 NA NA TRBV4-2 CASSTRVHEQYF TGTGCCAGCAGCACCCGCGTCCACGAGCAGTACTTC
TRBJ2-6 TRBD1 NA TRBV29-1 CSVADRGLTGANVLTF TGCAGCGTCGCCGACAGGGGGCTGACTGGGGCCAACGTCCTGACTTTC
TRBJ2-7 NA NA TRBV6-4 CASSRLGGSEQYF TGTGCCAGCAGCCGACTCGGGGGTTCCGAGCAGTACTTC
TRBJ2-1 NA NA TRBV2 CASRGGGPRAYNEQFF TGTGCCAGTAGAGGGGGGGGACCCCGGGCCTACAATGAGCAGTTCTTC
TRBJ1-6 NA once TRBV29-1 CSAGSAGGSPLHF TGCAGCGCCGGGTCCGCCGGTGGATCACCCCTCCACTTT
TRBJ1-3 TRBD1 NA TRBV10-3 CAIRDSSGNTIYF TGTGCCATCCGGGACAGCTCTGGAAACACCATATATTTT
TRBJ1-2 NA NA TRBV2 CASSEGEGVNYGYTF TGTGCCAGCAGTGAAGGAGAGGGAGTTAACTATGGCTACACCTTC
TRBJ1-1 NA NA TRBV14 CASSQHFMAVGTEAFF TGTGCCAGCAGCCAACACTTTATGGCGGTAGGCACTGAAGCTTTCTTT
TRBJ1-1 NA NA TRBV7-6 CASSLGGGRNTEAFF TGTGCCAGCAGCTTAGGGGGAGGCAGGAACACTGAAGCTTTCTTT
TRBJ2-4 NA few TRBV4-3 CASSQESTLAKNIQYF TGCGCCAGCAGCCAAGAGTCGACATTAGCCAAAAACATTCAGTACTTC
TRBJ1-3 NA NA TRBV30 CAWAPMVAGNTIYF TGTGCCTGGGCCCCTATGGTCGCTGGAAACACCATATATTTT
TRBJ1-1 TRBD1 NA TRBV7-2 CASSSAGQGINTEAFF TGTGCCAGCAGCTCGGCCGGACAGGGAATAAACACTGAAGCTTTCTTT
TRBJ1-6 NA NA TRBV28 CASTLEDGRSPLHF TGTGCCAGCACCCTTGAGGACGGGAGGTCACCCCTCCACTTT
TRBJ1-2 NA NA TRBV6-5 CASSSNLREHGYTF TGTGCCAGCAGTTCCAATCTGAGGGAGCATGGCTACACCTTC
TRBJ1-6 NA NA TRBV19 CASTPRRNNSPLHF TGTGCCAGTACCCCGCGGCGGAATAATTCACCCCTCCACTTT
TRBJ1-2 NA NA TRBV18 CASSFPGRADPYGYTF TGTGCCAGCTCATTCCCCGGGAGGGCAGACCCCTATGGCTACACCTTC
TRBJ2-7 TRBD1 once TRBV2 CATTGAGGEQYF TGTGCCACTACAGGGGCCGGTGGCGAGCAGTACTTC
TRBJ2-5 TRBD1 NA TRBV27 CASSFYGQGATQYF TGTGCCAGCAGTTTTTATGGACAGGGGGCGACCCAGTACTTC
TRBJ2-2 TRBD1 NA TRBV19 CASRPGTGIGELFF TGTGCCAGTAGGCCCGGGACAGGAATCGGGGAGCTGTTTTTT
TRBJ2-2 TRBD1 NA TRBV5-1 CASSVGTGGTGELFF TGCGCCAGCAGCGTCGGGACAGGGGGCACCGGGGAGCTGTTTTTT